Following are 7 T cell receptor beta chains from one sample sequenced in a study of blood T cells in healthy people across ages. Primers used in a second PCR of roughly 6 to 11 cycles were a sample-barcoded 5' primer and a J-beta primer mix. MiXCR was run by TCRdb on the 5' RACE reads, yielding one entry per CDR3 protein. The sample yields under 850,000 distinct CDR3 sequences, roughly 34% seen once. The sample taken for sequencing was blood. The receptors shown here come from a man aged 18 to 29 in good health.

This clonotype was counted a single time. The chain couples TRBV3-1 to TRBJ1-2, with TRBD1 as a possible D gene (5 bases). Per the germline V gene, CDR1 is LGHDT and CDR2 is YNNKEL (reference sequence). CDR3 length: 15 amino acids. V was shortened by 6 bases and J by 3 bases, with 17 bases between the two germline ends. Here the CDR3 DNA reads TGTGCCAGCAGGCAAAGGGACGAATCCGACTATGGCTACACCTTC. It specifies CASRQRDESDYGYTF.

The V and J genes are TRBV20-1 and TRBJ1-2; TRBD1 might be the D (6 bases). The V gene lost 2 bases and the J gene lost 7 bases, with 23 bases spanning the gap. Germline assignment: CDR1 DFQATT and CDR2 SNEGSKA (reference sequence). CDR3 length equals 16 residues. Here the CDR3 reads CSARYVASWTDRGYTF. The CDR3 DNA sequence: TGCAGTGCTAGATATGTTGCTTCGTGGACAGATCGTGGCTACACCTTC.

This clonotype was counted only a few times. This chain joins TRBV12-3 or TRBV12-4 and TRBJ1-4; D gene uncertain. The CDR3 is 13 residues long. The V gene lost 7 bases and the J gene lost 4 bases, with 10 bases spanning the gap. The CDR3 spells CASTLGNNEKLFF. The CDR3 nucleotides are TGTGCCAGCACTCTGGGTAATAATGAAAAACTGTTTTTT.

This clonotype has at least ten counts. J is TRBJ2-4 and V is TRBV5-1; 15 nucleotides align to TRBD2. The ends lost 1 base at V and 0 bases at J; junction bases unmatched: 5. CDR1 SGHRS and CDR2 YFSETQ come from the germline V gene. There are 19 residues in the CDR3. The CDR3: CASSLWTSGGVLAKNIQYF. The CDR3 region has the DNA TGCGCCAGCAGCTTGTGGACTAGCGGGGGGGTACTAGCCAAAAACATTCAGTACTTC.

This clonotype occurred many times. J is TRBJ2-5 and V is TRBV5-1; no reliable D call. The CDR3 has 13 amino acids. Trimming shortened V by 0 bases and J by 1 base, and 4 bases separated the two germline ends. CDR1 and CDR2 from the germline V gene are SGHRS and YFSETQ. CDR3 sequence reads: CASSLEIQETQYF. The CDR3 DNA reads as TGCGCCAGCAGCTTGGAGATCCAAGAGACCCAGTACTTC.

The chain recombines TRBV11-1 with TRBJ2-5; 10 bases match TRBD2. Germline CDR1 SGHAT, CDR2 FQDESV (reference sequence). The CDR3 has 16 residues. The V and J ends lost 5 bases and 11 bases, in that order; junction bases with no gene match: 17. CDR3 in amino acids: CASSAELAGRGDEQYF. As DNA, the CDR3 is TGTGCCAGCAGCGCTGAACTAGCGGGAAGAGGGGATGAGCAGTACTTC.

The chain employs TRBV20-1 and TRBJ1-4, with unresolved D. The V gene lost 3 bases and the J gene lost 3 bases, with 11 bases spanning the gap. The CDR3 extends over 14 amino acids. The germline CDR1 and CDR2 sequences are DFQATT and SNEGSKA (reference sequence). The CDR3 region is CSARKQSPNEKLFF. The CDR3 DNA sequence: TGCAGTGCTAGGAAGCAGTCGCCTAATGAAAAACTGTTTTTT.